The clone carrying this T cell receptor (beta chain) was counted many times. The data were taken from a study of identical twins. Template switching supplied a universal primer site; unique molecular identifiers were carried on the cDNA. TCRdb called the 5' RACE reads again in MiXCR, with one record for every CDR3 protein. The sample consists of some 500,000 distinct CDR3 sequences, approximately 22% of them appearing once. With 5 bases clipped from V and 5 bases from J, the junction kept 9 bases outside the gene matches. The CDR3 spans 15 residues. This sample was also put to use in a study of T cells expressing NK-cell markers.

The origin of this receptor is a woman aged 18-30 years in good health. Material for sequencing was CD4+ T cells sorted from blood. The chain uses TRBV12-3 or TRBV12-4 and TRBJ2-7, with 10 bases identical to TRBD2. Here the CDR3 reads CASSQLAGSPHEQYF. DNA of the CDR3: TGTGCCAGCAGTCAACTAGCGGGGTCCCCCCACGAGCAGTACTTC.